This TCR beta chain was documented in a study of shared clonotypes between healthy human individuals. Adult donors, all healthy and HIV-negative, had no recent acute infections or vaccinations. About 33,000 T cell genomes (about 0.2 ug DNA) went into each sorted-subset replicate. The data were produced by immunoSEQ multiplex PCR, yet TCRdb's version contains in-frame clones alone and is incomplete. The data contain around 720,000 clones, around 73% of them singletons. V was shortened by 7 bases and J by 6 bases, with 7 bases between the two germline ends. This CDR3 is 10 amino acids long. From germline, CDR1 is SQVTM and CDR2 ANQGSEA.

Sequenced sample: memory CD4+ T cells sorted from blood. Subset given: CD45RA-negative fraction. This clonotype was sampled from a woman between 25 and 40 years old in good health. The chain links TRBV29-1 to TRBJ1-5, with D possibly TRBD1 on 6 matching bases. This CDR3 reads CSEQGQPQHF. The CDR3 coding sequence is TGCAGCGAACAGGGTCAGCCCCAGCATTTT.